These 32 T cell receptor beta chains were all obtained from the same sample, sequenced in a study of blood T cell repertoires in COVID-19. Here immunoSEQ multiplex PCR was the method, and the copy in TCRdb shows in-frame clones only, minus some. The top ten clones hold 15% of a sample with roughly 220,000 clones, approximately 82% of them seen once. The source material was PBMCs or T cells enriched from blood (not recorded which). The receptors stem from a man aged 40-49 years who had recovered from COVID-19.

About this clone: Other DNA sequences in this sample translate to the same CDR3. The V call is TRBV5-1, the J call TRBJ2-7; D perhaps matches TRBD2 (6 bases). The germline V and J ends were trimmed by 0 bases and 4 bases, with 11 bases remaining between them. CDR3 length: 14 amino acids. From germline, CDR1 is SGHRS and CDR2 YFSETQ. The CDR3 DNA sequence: TGCGCCAGCAGCTTGGTCGCGGGGTCGTACGAGCAGTACTTC. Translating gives CASSLVAGSYEQYF.

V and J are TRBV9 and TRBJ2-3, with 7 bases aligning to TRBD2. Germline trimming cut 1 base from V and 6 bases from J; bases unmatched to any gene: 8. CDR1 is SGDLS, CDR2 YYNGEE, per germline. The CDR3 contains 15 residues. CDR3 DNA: TGTGCCAGCAGCGTATCGGGGGGAGGTTCGGATACGCAGTATTTT. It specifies CASSVSGGGSDTQYF.

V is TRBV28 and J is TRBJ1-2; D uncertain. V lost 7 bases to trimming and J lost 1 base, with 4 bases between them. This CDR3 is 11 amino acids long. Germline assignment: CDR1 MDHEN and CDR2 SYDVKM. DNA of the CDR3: TGTGCCAGCATCAGTAACTATGGCTACACCTTC. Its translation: CASISNYGYTF.

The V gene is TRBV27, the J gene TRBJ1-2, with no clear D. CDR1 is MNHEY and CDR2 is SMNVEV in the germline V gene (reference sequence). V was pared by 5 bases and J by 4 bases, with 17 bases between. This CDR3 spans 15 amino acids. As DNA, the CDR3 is TGTGCCAGCAGTCCCCGAGGTCAGCCCTCCTATGGCTACACCTTC. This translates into CASSPRGQPSYGYTF.

CDR3 loop: CASSYRGRGGYTF. The CDR3 DNA reads TGTGCCAGCAGCTACAGGGGGCGCGGGGGCTACACCTTC. This chain connects TRBV11-2 to TRBJ1-2; TRBD1 matches 9 bases. The CDR3 length is 13 residues. V was pared by 4 bases and J by 8 bases, with 5 bases of the junction left unmatched. Germline assignment: CDR1 SGHAT and CDR2 FQNNGV.

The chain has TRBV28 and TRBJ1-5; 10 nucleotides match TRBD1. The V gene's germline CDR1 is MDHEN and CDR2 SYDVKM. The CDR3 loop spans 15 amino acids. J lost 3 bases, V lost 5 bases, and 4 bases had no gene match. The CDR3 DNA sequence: TGTGCCAGCAGTCTTGACAGGGGGCTCAATCAGCCCCAGCATTTT. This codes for CASSLDRGLNQPQHF.

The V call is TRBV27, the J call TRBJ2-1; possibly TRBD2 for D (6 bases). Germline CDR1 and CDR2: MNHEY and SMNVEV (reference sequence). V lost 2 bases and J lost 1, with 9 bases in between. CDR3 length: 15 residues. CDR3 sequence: CASSLRDLSYNEQFF. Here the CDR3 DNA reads TGTGCCAGCAGTTTACGGGACTTATCCTACAATGAGCAGTTCTTC.

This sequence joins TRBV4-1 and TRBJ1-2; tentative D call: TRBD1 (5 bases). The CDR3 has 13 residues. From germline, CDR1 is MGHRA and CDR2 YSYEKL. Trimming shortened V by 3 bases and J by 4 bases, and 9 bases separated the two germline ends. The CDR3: CASSQEGPYGYTF. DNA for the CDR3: TGCGCCAGCAGCCAGGAGGGGCCCTATGGCTACACCTTC.

The CDR3 sequence is CASSLAGVGNQPQHF. DNA for the CDR3: TGCGCCAGCAGCTTGGCCGGGGTGGGCAATCAGCCCCAGCATTTT. The chain has TRBV5-1 and TRBJ1-5; D unclear. The V gene's germline CDR1 is SGHRS and CDR2 YFSETQ. This CDR3 has 15 residues. V lost 0 bases and J 2 bases, leaving 9 bases between the germline ends.

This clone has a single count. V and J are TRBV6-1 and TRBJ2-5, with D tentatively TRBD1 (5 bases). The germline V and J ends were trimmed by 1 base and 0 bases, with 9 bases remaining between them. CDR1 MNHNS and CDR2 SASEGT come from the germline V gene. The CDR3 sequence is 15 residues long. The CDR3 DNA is TGTGCCAGCAGTGAAGTGACAGCGTACCAAGAGACCCAGTACTTC. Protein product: CASSEVTAYQETQYF.

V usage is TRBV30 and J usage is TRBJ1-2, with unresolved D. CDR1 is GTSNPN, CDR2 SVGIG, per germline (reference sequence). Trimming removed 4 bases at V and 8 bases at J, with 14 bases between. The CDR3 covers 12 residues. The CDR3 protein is CAWKLGVGGYTF. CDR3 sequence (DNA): TGTGCCTGGAAATTGGGTGTGGGCGGCTACACCTTC.

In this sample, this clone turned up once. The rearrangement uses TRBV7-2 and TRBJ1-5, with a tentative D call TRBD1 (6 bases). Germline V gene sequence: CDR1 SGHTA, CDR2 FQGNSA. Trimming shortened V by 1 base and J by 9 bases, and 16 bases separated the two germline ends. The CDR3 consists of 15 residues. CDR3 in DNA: TGTGCCAGCAGCTTAGGGTTCGGGGAGGGGGGGCCCCAGCATTTT. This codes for CASSLGFGEGGPQHF.

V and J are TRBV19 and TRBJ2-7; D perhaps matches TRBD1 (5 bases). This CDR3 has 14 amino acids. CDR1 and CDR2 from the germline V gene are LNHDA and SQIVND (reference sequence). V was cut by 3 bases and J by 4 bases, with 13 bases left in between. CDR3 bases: TGTGCCAGTAGTATTATCCAGGGCGTTTACGAGCAGTACTTC. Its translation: CASSIIQGVYEQYF.

CDR3 nucleotides: TGTGCCAGTAGTCCCCCTCCGGGACAGAGGAATTCACCCCTCCACTTT. Encoded protein: CASSPPPGQRNSPLHF. J is TRBJ1-6 and V is TRBV19, with 7 bases matching TRBD1. Germline loops: CDR1 LNHDA, CDR2 SQIVND (reference sequence). The V gene end was trimmed by 5 bases and the J gene end by 7 bases; junction bases not matched to a gene: 11. The CDR3 has 16 amino acids. Full variable domain (rest looked up from reference TRBV19 and TRBJ1-6): DGGITQSPKYLFRKEGQNVTLSCEQNLNHDAMYWYRQDPGQGLRLIYYSQIVNDFQKGDIAEGYSVSREKKESFPLTVTSAQKNPTAFYLCASSPPPGQRNSPLHFGNGTRLTVT.

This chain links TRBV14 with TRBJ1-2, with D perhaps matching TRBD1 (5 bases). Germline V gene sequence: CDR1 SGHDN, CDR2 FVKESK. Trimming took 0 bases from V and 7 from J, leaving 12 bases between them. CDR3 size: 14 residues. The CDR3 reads CASSQDRASSGYTF. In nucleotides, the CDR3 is TGTGCCAGCAGCCAAGACAGGGCGAGCTCTGGCTACACCTTC. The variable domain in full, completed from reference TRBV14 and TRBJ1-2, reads EAGVTQFPSHSVIEKGQTVTLRCDPISGHDNLYWYRRVMGKEIKFLLHFVKESKQDESGMPNNRFLAERTGGTYSTLKVQPAELEDSGVYFCASSQDRASSGYTFGSGTRLTVV.

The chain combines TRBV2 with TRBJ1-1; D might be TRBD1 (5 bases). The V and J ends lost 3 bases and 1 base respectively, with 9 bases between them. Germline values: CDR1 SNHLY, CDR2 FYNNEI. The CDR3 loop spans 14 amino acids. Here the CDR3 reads CASSDSRANTEAFF. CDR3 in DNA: TGTGCCAGCAGTGATTCCAGGGCGAACACTGAAGCTTTCTTT.

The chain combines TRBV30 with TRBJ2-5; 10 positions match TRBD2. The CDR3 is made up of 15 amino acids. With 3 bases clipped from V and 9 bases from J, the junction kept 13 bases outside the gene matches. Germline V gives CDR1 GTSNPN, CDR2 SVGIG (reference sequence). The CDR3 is CAWRKNSGGTRAQYF. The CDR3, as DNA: TGTGCCTGGAGAAAGAATAGCGGGGGGACTAGGGCCCAGTACTTC.

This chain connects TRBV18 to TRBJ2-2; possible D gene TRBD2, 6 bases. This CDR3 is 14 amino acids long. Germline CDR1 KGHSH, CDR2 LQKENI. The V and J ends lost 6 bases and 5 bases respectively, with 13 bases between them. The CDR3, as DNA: TGTGCCAGCTCCTCGACTAGAGAAACCGGGGAGCTGTTTTTT. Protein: CASSSTRETGELFF.

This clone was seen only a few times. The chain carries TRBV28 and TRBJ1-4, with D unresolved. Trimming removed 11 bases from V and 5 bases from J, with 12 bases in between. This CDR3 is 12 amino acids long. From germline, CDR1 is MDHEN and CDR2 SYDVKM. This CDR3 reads CAGMTVNEKLFF. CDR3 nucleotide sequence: TGTGCCGGCATGACTGTGAATGAAAAACTGTTTTTT. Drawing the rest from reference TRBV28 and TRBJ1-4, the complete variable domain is DVKVTQSSRYLVKRTGEKVFLECVQDMDHENMFWYRQDPGLGLRLIYFSYDVKMKEKGDIPEGYSVSREKKERFSLILESASTNQTSMYLCAGMTVNEKLFFGSGTQLSVL.

The chain's CDR3 is CASSLGDRNGYTF. DNA for the CDR3: TGCGCCAGCAGCTTGGGGGACAGGAATGGCTACACCTTC. V and J are TRBV5-1 and TRBJ1-2, with 8 bases that match TRBD1. The V and J ends lost 0 bases and 6 bases, in that order; junction bases with no gene match: 1. This CDR3 has 13 residues. Looked up from germline, CDR1 is SGHRS and CDR2 is YFSETQ. The whole variable domain, remainder taken from reference TRBV5-1 and TRBJ1-2, is KAGVTQTPRYLIKTRGQQVTLSCSPISGHRSVSWYQQTPGQGLQFLFEYFSETQRNKGNFPGRFSGRQFSNSRSEMNVSTLELGDSALYLCASSLGDRNGYTFGSGTRLTVV.

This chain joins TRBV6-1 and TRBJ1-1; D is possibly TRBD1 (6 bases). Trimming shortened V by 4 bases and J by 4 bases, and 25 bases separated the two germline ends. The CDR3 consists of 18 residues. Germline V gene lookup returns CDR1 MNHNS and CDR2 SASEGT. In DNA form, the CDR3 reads TGTGCCAGCAGTGCGGAGGAACCCTTCAGGGGTTTTATCACTGAAGCTTTCTTT. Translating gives CASSAEEPFRGFITEAFF.

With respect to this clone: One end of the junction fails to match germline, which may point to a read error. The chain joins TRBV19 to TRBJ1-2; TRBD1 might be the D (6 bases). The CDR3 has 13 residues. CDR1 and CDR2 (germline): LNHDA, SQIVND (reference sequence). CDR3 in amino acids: CASSSERDTAREF. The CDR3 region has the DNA TGTGCCAGTAGTAGCGAGAGGGACACAGCCCGGGAATTC.

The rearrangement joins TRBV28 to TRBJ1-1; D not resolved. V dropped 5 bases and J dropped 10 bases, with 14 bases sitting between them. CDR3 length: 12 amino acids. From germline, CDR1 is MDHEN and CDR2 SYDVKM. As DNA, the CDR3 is TGTGCCAGCAGTCCGATCACTGATGGAGCTTTCTTT. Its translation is CASSPITDGAFF.

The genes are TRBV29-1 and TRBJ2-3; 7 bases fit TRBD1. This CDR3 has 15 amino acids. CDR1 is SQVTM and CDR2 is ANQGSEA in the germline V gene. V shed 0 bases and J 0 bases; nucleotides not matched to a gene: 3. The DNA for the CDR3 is TGCAGCGTTGAAGATCGGGACAGAAGCACAGATACGCAGTATTTT. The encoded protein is CSVEDRDRSTDTQYF.

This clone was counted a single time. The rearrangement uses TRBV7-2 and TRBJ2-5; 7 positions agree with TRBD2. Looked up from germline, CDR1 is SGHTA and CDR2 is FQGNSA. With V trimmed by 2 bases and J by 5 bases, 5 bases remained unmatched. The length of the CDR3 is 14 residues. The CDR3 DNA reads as TGTGCCAGCAGCTTAATGGGGGGGGAGGAGACCCAGTACTTC. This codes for CASSLMGGEETQYF.

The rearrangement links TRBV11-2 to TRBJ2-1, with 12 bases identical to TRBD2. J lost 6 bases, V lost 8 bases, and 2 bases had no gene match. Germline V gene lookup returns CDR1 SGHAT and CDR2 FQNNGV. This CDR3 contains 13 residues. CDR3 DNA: TGTGCCAGCGGACTAGCGGGGACCAATGAGCAGTTCTTC. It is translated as CASGLAGTNEQFF.

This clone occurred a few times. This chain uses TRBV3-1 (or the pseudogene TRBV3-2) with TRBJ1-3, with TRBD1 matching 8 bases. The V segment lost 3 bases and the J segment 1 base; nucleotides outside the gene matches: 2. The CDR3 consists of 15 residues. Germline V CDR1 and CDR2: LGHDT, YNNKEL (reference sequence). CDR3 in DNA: TGTGCCAGCAGCCAGGACAGGGTATCTGGAAACACCATATATTTT. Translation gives CASSQDRVSGNTIYF.

The CDR3 bases are TGTGCCAGCTCACCTGCGGAGACCCAGTACTTC. Amino acids: CASSPAETQYF. The V gene is TRBV18, the J gene TRBJ2-5; D ambiguous. Trimming took 3 bases from V and 5 from J, leaving 4 bases between them. Per germline, CDR1 KGHSH and CDR2 LQKENI. The length of the CDR3 is 11 residues.

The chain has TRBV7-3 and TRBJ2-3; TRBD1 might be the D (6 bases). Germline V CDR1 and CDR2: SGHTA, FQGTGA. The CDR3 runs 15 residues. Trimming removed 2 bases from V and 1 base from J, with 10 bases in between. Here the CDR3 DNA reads TGTGCCAGCAGCTTACAGGGGACGGGCACAGATACGCAGTATTTT. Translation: CASSLQGTGTDTQYF.

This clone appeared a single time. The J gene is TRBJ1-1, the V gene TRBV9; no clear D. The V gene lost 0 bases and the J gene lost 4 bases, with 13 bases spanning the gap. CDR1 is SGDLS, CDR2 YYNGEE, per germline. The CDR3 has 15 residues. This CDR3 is CASSVAPHGSTEAFF. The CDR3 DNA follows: TGTGCCAGCAGCGTAGCTCCGCACGGGAGCACTGAAGCTTTCTTT.

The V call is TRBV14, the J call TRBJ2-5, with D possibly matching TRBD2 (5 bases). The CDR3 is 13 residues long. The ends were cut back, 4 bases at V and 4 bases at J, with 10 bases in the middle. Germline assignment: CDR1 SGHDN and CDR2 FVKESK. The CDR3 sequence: CASSRGLSETQYF. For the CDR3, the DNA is TGTGCCAGCAGCCGCGGACTTTCAGAGACCCAGTACTTC. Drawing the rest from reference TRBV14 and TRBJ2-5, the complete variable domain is EAGVTQFPSHSVIEKGQTVTLRCDPISGHDNLYWYRRVMGKEIKFLLHFVKESKQDESGMPNNRFLAERTGGTYSTLKVQPAELEDSGVYFCASSRGLSETQYFGPGTRLLVL.

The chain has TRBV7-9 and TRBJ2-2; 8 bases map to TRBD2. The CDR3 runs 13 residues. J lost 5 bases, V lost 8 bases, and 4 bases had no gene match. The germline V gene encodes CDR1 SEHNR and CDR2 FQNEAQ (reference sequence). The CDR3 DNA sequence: TGTGCCAGCCGGGGGGGCCGTACCGGGGAGCTGTTTTTT. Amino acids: CASRGGRTGELFF.